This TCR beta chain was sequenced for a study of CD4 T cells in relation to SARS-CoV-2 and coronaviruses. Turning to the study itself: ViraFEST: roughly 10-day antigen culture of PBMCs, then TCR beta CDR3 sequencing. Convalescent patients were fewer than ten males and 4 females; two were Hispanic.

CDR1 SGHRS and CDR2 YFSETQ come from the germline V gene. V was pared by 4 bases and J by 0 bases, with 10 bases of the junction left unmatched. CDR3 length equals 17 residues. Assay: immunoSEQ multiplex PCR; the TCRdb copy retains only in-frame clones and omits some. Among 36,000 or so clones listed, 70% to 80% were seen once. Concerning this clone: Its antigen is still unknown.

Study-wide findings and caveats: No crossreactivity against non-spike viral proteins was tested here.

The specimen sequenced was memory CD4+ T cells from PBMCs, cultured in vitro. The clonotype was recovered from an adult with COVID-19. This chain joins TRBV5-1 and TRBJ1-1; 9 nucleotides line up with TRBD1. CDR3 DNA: TGCGCCAGCAGCGTGGGACAGGGAGGGAAGCTGAACACTGAAGCTTTCTTT. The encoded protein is CASSVGQGGKLNTEAFF.